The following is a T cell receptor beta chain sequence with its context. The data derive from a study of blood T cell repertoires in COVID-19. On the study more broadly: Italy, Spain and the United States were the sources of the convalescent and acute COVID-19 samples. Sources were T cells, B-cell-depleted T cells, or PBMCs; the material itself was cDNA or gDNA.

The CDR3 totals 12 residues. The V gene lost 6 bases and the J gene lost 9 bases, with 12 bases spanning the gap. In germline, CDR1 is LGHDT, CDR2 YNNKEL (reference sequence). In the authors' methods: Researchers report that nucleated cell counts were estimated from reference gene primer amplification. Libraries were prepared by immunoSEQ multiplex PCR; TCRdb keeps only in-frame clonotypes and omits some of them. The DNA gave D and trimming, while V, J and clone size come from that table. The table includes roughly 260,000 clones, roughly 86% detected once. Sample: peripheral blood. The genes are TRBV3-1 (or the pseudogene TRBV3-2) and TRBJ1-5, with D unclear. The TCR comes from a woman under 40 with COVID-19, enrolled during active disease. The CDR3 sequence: CASSQDPRPQHF. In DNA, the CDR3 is TGTGCCAGCAGTCAGGATCCGCGGCCCCAGCATTTT.